This T cell receptor (beta chain) was recovered during a study of metastatic and nonmetastatic thyroid tumors (TCRdb year 2020). Turning to the overall study: Repertoires were compared across peripheral blood and tumor or nodule tissue samples from malignant and benign thyroid patients. The paper's findings and limits, for the study overall: In both blood and tumor samples, malignant tumors were reported to have significantly higher TCR beta diversity than benign nodules.

Inclusive of the bounding cysteine and phenylalanine, the CDR3 is 16 residues long. The CDR3 DNA has 48 bases and is translated from base 1. The germline V gene supplies CDR1 MNHEY and CDR2 SVGAGI. V drops 4 bases and J drops 0 bases, leaving 15 bases in between. With respect to this clone: The antigen it recognizes is unknown. Qualities for individual bases were not recorded, and no much larger clone is one base off.

The method was PCR. For sequencing, an Illumina HiSeq 4000 was employed. The TCR beta-chain CDR3 region of each patient was profiled by high-throughput sequencing. The authors' analysis ran thus. A classifier to discriminate distant-metastatic papillary thyroid cancer patients was built from CDR3 differences across clinicopathological groups. The Shannon index was used to measure repertoire diversity, and the Morisita-Horn index was used to measure how similar tumor and blood repertoires were. TCRdb's own reprocessing of the public reads used fastp at Q25 and MiXCR and kept productive beta chains. These V and J calls derive from TCRdb rather than the authors' analysis. For this sample the table gives 10,000 to 15,000 clones, of which under 30% were detected only once. Of the sample, 12% falls within the top ten clones. No treatment had been received by any patient before thyroid surgery. Using T-cell receptor beta sequencing, the researchers looked back retrospectively at clinical samples from patients, gathered between about 2011 and 2018.

The sequence was obtained from a female donor with papillary thyroid cancer or a benign thyroid nodule (not recorded which). Some clones in this sample may be carry-over from other donors' samples. The rearrangement combines TRBV6-5 with TRBJ1-2; the D gene is perhaps TRBD1, on 5 matching bases. Sequenced input: tumor tissue. For the CDR3, the sequence is CASSLLPGLTNYGYTF. The DNA sequence follows: TGTGCCAGCAGTTTGCTTCCGGGACTGACTAACTATGGCTACACCTTC.